Listed here are 18 T cell receptor beta chains from one sample, sequenced in a study of blood T cell repertoires in COVID-19. Generated by immunoSEQ multiplex PCR, the TCRdb table keeps only in-frame clones and is missing some. The repertoire includes roughly 310,000 clones, around nine tenths of them detected once, and over 8% sits in the top ten. Sequencing was performed on PBMCs or T cells enriched from blood (not recorded which). The receptors stem from a middle-aged woman who had recovered from COVID-19.

The V call is TRBV11-2, the J call TRBJ1-4; D not certain. The length of the CDR3 is 15 residues. Trimming stripped 4 bases from V and 5 bases from J, with 14 bases between. Germline CDR1 reads SGHAT; CDR2 reads FQNNGV. CDR3 amino acids: CASSYSAGGNEKLFF. DNA of the CDR3: TGTGCCAGCAGCTACAGTGCTGGCGGGAATGAAAAACTGTTTTTT.

This clone was observed once. The chain carries TRBV7-2 and TRBJ2-7; 8 bases fit TRBD1. The length of the CDR3 is 16 residues. Losses at the gene ends were 0 bases for V and 3 bases for J; bases not matched to a gene: 7. Germline CDR1 SGHTA, CDR2 FQGNSA. CDR3 sequence reads: CASSLAHSGQGYEQYF. The CDR3 nucleotides are TGTGCCAGCAGCTTAGCGCACAGCGGACAGGGCTACGAGCAGTACTTC.

This chain links TRBV19 with TRBJ2-1; TRBD1 might be the D (5 bases). Trimming pared 5 bases from V and 0 bases from J, leaving 14 bases between. The CDR3 extends over 16 amino acids. Germline CDR1 LNHDA, CDR2 SQIVND (reference sequence). CDR3 amino acids: CASSVLIGASYNEQFF. The CDR3 DNA follows: TGTGCCAGTAGTGTATTAATAGGGGCCTCCTACAATGAGCAGTTCTTC. Using reference TRBV19 and TRBJ2-1 for the parts outside the CDR3, the full variable domain is DGGITQSPKYLFRKEGQNVTLSCEQNLNHDAMYWYRQDPGQGLRLIYYSQIVNDFQKGDIAEGYSVSREKKESFPLTVTSAQKNPTAFYLCASSVLIGASYNEQFFGPGTRLTVL.

The chain combines TRBV18 with TRBJ2-5, with D tentatively TRBD1 (5 bases). CDR1 is KGHSH, CDR2 LQKENI, per germline. The V end lost 1 base, the J end lost 5 bases, and 14 bases lay between the germline ends. The CDR3 is 15 residues long. CDR3 bases: TGTGCCAGCTCACCACGGCAGGGAAGTCAGGAGACCCAGTACTTC. It specifies CASSPRQGSQETQYF.

This clone was seen once. J is TRBJ2-7 and V is TRBV27; 7 bases map to TRBD2. The germline V gene encodes CDR1 MNHEY and CDR2 SMNVEV (reference sequence). The CDR3 has 14 residues. V was pared by 6 bases and J by 6 bases, with 11 bases of the junction left unmatched. This CDR3 reads CASSLRDYGGEQYF. The CDR3 nucleotides read TGTGCCAGCAGCCTTCGGGACTATGGGGGCGAGCAGTACTTC.

V gene TRBV27 combines with J gene TRBJ2-1; TRBD2 aligns across 10 bases. Unmatched junction bases numbered 2, after V lost 2 bases and J lost 4 bases. The CDR3 has 15 residues. Germline V gene data show CDR1 as MNHEY and CDR2 as SMNVEV (reference sequence). CDR3 sequence reads: CASSLLAGVYNEQFF. CDR3 nucleotides: TGTGCCAGCAGTTTACTAGCGGGGGTTTACAATGAGCAGTTCTTC.

V is TRBV16 and J is TRBJ1-5; 7 bases are a match to TRBD1. Looked up from germline, CDR1 is KGHSY and CDR2 is FQNENV. This CDR3 has 16 residues. The J segment lost 5 bases and the V segment lost 3 bases, leaving 10 bases of the junction unmatched. CDR3 nucleotide sequence: TGTGCCAGCAGCCAGCCCTGGGGGACAGCCTATCAGCCCCAGCATTTT. It codes for CASSQPWGTAYQPQHF.

The CDR3 DNA follows: TGCGCCAGCAGCTTGGGTCAGCGGGTTAAAGAGACCCAGTACTTC. Translated: CASSLGQRVKETQYF. This chain uses TRBV5-1 with TRBJ2-5, with D tentatively TRBD2 (6 bases). Trimming stripped 0 bases from V and 3 bases from J, with 12 bases between. Germline loops: CDR1 SGHRS, CDR2 YFSETQ. CDR3 size: 15 residues.

This chain links TRBV5-5 with TRBJ1-4; D remains unclear. Trimming cost V 4 bases and J 6 bases, with 13 bases left between them. The CDR3 runs to 14 residues. CDR1 SGHKS and CDR2 YYEKEE come from the germline V gene (reference sequence). In DNA form, the CDR3 reads TGTGCCAGCAGCCCGGGAAATGGGGATGAAAAACTGTTTTTT. Translated: CASSPGNGDEKLFF. Variable domain in full (rest from reference TRBV5-5 and TRBJ1-4): DAGVTQSPTHLIKTRGQQVTLRCSPISGHKSVSWYQQVLGQGPQFIFQYYEKEERGRGNFPDRFSARQFPNYSSELNVNALLLGDSALYLCASSPGNGDEKLFFGSGTQLSVL.

The chain is built from TRBV5-4 and TRBJ2-7; 9 bases agree with TRBD1. The CDR3 length is 15 residues. The ends lost 4 bases at V and 4 bases at J; junction bases unmatched: 9. Germline CDR1 SGHNT, CDR2 YYREEE (reference sequence). CDR3 nucleotide sequence: TGTGCCAGCAGCCGTGACAGGGGGAGAGGTTACGAGCAGTACTTC. Protein sequence: CASSRDRGRGYEQYF.

The chain recombines TRBV19 with TRBJ1-2, with a weak D call TRBD1 (6 bases). The CDR3 contains 13 residues. V lost 1 base, J lost 10 bases, and 13 bases lay in between. Germline CDR1 LNHDA, CDR2 SQIVND (reference sequence). The CDR3 sequence: CASSIAQPGHYTF. The CDR3 bases are TGTGCCAGTAGTATAGCCCAACCGGGACACTACACCTTC.

The J gene is TRBJ2-3, the V gene TRBV5-1, with D possibly being TRBD1 (6 bases). CDR1 and CDR2 (germline): SGHRS, YFSETQ. CDR3 length equals 17 residues. V was shortened by 3 bases and J by 4 bases, with 21 bases between the two germline ends. The CDR3 region is CASSSLILTGTSDTQYF. The DNA of the CDR3 is TGCGCCAGCAGCTCCTTGATTCTGACAGGAACCTCAGATACGCAGTATTTT.

This clone has a single count. Other DNA sequences of this sample code for an identical CDR3. V gene TRBV7-2 combines with J gene TRBJ2-4; a weak D match, TRBD1 (6 bases). CDR3 length equals 15 residues. V was trimmed by 1 base and J by 1 base, leaving 8 bases between them. From germline, CDR1 is SGHTA and CDR2 FQGNSA. The CDR3 reads CASSLGGQAKNIQYF. CDR3 coding DNA: TGTGCCAGCAGCTTAGGTGGACAGGCCAAAAACATTCAGTACTTC. The complete variable domain, with remaining parts taken from reference TRBV7-2 and TRBJ2-4, reads GAGVSQSPSNKVTEKGKDVELRCDPISGHTALYWYRQSLGQGLEFLIYFQGNSAPDKSGLPSDRFSAERTGGSVSTLTIQRTQQEDSAVYLCASSLGGQAKNIQYFGAGTRLSVL.

This clone was picked up one time. Other DNA sequences in the sample encode the same CDR3. V and J are TRBV28 and TRBJ1-2, with 7 bases identical to TRBD1. Germline loops: CDR1 MDHEN, CDR2 SYDVKM. This CDR3 is built from 12 residues. The J segment lost 4 bases and the V segment lost 6 bases, leaving 2 bases of the junction unmatched. The CDR3 protein is CASSGTVYGYTF. In nucleotides, the CDR3 is TGTGCCAGCAGCGGGACAGTCTATGGCTACACCTTC.

This chain connects TRBV28 to TRBJ1-1; 8 bases map to TRBD1. V lost 7 bases to trimming and J lost 5 bases; unmatched junction nucleotides: 6. The CDR3 covers 13 residues. The germline gives CDR1 MDHEN, CDR2 SYDVKM. Here the CDR3 reads CASIVQGVTEAFF. CDR3 DNA: TGTGCCAGCATCGTACAGGGGGTTACTGAAGCTTTCTTT.

This chain links TRBV2 with TRBJ1-5, with 9 positions matching TRBD1. The CDR3 totals 14 residues. In germline, CDR1 is SNHLY, CDR2 FYNNEI. After removal of 1 base from V and 9 bases from J, the junction contained 4 bases not matched to a gene. The chain's CDR3 is CASSEGTGAWPQHF. The CDR3 DNA reads as TGTGCCAGCAGTGAAGGGACAGGGGCCTGGCCCCAGCATTTT.

This chain links TRBV2 with TRBJ1-6, with D maybe TRBD1 (5 bases). Trimming took off 10 bases at V and 6 bases at J, with 16 bases between the two ends. The CDR3 covers 14 residues. Germline V gene data show CDR1 as SNHLY and CDR2 as FYNNEI. The CDR3 is CATKGAVSNSPLHF. Written as DNA, the CDR3 is TGTGCCACCAAAGGGGCAGTGAGTAATTCACCCCTCCACTTT.

The chain uses TRBV6-2 or TRBV6-3 and TRBJ2-7, with 8 bases identical to TRBD2. Germline V gene data show CDR1 as MNHEY and CDR2 as SVGEGT. Trimming at V came to 5 bases and at J to 1 base, leaving 4 bases not matched to a gene. The length of the CDR3 is 14 residues. The CDR3 protein is CASSRAGASYEQYF. The CDR3 bases are TGTGCCAGCAGTCGAGCGGGAGCGTCCTACGAGCAGTACTTC.